The clone carrying this T cell receptor (beta chain) turned up a few times. The antigen is undetermined. This sample is drawn from a study of CD8 T cells in ankylosing spondylitis. Study-wide results and caveats: A TCR beta motif made of under 10 highly homologous variants seemed typical of ankylosing spondylitis blood.

Generation of TCR beta libraries employed quantitative 5'-RACE incorporating molecular barcodes. Via MiXCR, TCRdb re-called the 5' RACE reads, giving one row per CDR3 protein. The sample lists 200,000 to 300,000 distinct CDR3 sequences, under 30% occurring once. The clonotype comes from a male donor with ankylosing spondylitis or in good health (not recorded which). Specimen: blood, either unsorted or a sorted T cell fraction (not recorded which).

CDR3 residues: CASSQGRYRSYEQYF. CDR3 nucleotides: TGTGCCAGCAGCCAGGGACGGTATCGCTCCTACGAGCAGTACTTC. The J gene is TRBJ2-7, the V gene TRBV12-3 or TRBV12-4, with D perhaps given as TRBD1 or TRBD2 (5 bases each). V was pared by 6 bases and J by 0 bases, with 15 bases between. This CDR3 has 15 residues.